The sequence of this T cell receptor beta chain was determined in a study of response to subunit inactivated influenza vaccine. The length of the CDR3 is 13 residues. The V and J ends lost 5 bases and 6 bases, in that order; junction bases with no gene match: 8. From germline, CDR1 is SQVTM and CDR2 ANQGSEA. Study outcomes and limitations: Authors proposed each seasonal influenza vaccination draws in few new T cells.

A single record per CDR3 protein comes from TCRdb applying MiXCR to the RT-PCR reads. The profile shows 550,000 to 600,000 distinct CDR3 sequences, 12% of them singletons. There are a few counts of this clonotype. What it recognizes is unknown. V and J are TRBV29-1 and TRBJ1-1, with 8 positions matching TRBD1. The clonotype originates from a man aged 50-59 years who received an inactivated influenza vaccine. The sample here was PBMCs from blood, taken on the day of vaccination. This chain's CDR3 is CSVRQGASPEAFF. The CDR3 nucleotides are TGCAGCGTTAGGCAGGGGGCGAGCCCTGAAGCTTTCTTT.